This TCR beta chain was profiled in a study of response to subunit inactivated influenza vaccine. Notes on the study in general: Authors suggested few new T cells are recruited by each seasonal influenza vaccination.

In its sample, this clonotype was seen a few times. Its antigen is as yet unknown. MiXCR, run by TCRdb on the RT-PCR reads, gives a single entry per CDR3 protein. The top ten clones hold 10% to 15% of a sample with 500,000 to 550,000 distinct CDR3 sequences, roughly 7.9% of them seen once. With 2 bases clipped from V and 2 bases from J, the junction kept 8 bases outside the gene matches. The germline CDR1 and CDR2 sequences are KGHSH and LQKENI. The CDR3 spans 17 residues. This TCR was sampled from a man in his fifties or sixties who received an inactivated influenza vaccine. The rearrangement joins TRBV18 to TRBJ2-3, with 9 bases that match TRBD1. The input for sequencing was PBMCs from blood, taken about 24 months after vaccination. Here the CDR3 DNA reads TGTGCCAGCTCACCAGTTCCGGGACAGGGAGACACAGATACGCAGTATTTT. As protein: CASSPVPGQGDTDTQYF.